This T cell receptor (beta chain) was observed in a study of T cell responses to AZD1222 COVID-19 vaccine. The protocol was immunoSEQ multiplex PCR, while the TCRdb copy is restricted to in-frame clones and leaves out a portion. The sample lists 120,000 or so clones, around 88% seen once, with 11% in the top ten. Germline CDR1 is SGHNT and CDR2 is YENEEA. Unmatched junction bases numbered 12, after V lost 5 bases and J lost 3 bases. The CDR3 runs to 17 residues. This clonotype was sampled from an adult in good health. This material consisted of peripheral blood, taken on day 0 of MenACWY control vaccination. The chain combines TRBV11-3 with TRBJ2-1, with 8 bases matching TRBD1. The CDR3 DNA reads TGTGCCAGCAGCCTCTTGTGGGGGACAGGAGTCTACAATGAGCAGTTCTTC. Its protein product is CASSLLWGTGVYNEQFF.